This TCR beta chain was documented in a study of CD8 T cells in Susac syndrome. The CDR3 consists of 18 residues. V lost 3 bases and J lost 0; bases outside the gene matches: 11. The V gene's germline CDR1 is MNHEY and CDR2 SMNVEV (reference sequence). Included as multiple sclerosis controls were treatment-naive patients who had stable or active relapsing-remitting disease. An amount of RNA that ranged from about 0.45 to 1 ug was reverse transcribed with random hexamers. Via MiXCR, TCRdb re-called the immunoSEQ multiplex PCR reads, giving one row per CDR3 protein. The sample records around 150,000 distinct CDR3 sequences, roughly 94% being singletons.

The source of this sequence is a human donor with multiple sclerosis. Specimen: CD4+ T cells from PBMCs. This chain uses TRBV27 with TRBJ2-7, with 10 bases identical to TRBD2. CDR3 nucleotide sequence: TGTGCCAGCAGTTTTAGGAGCGGGAGGGCCAGGAGCTCCTACGAGCAGTACTTC. This sequence encodes CASSFRSGRARSSYEQYF.